This entry concerns a single T cell receptor beta chain. Its antigen is currently unknown. Sequencing of TCR beta, carried out with a high-throughput approach, was applied to CD8+ and CD4+ T cells from the blood. The diagnostic criteria were recently defined, and patients with Susac syndrome met them for definite or probable disease. The RNA, roughly 0.5 to 1 ug, was put through reverse transcription using random hexamers. TCRdb redid the calling of the immunoSEQ multiplex PCR reads with MiXCR, one entry per CDR3 protein. The sample records about 150,000 distinct CDR3 sequences, around 96% being singletons. The entry originates in a study of CD8 T cells in Susac syndrome. Study-wide context: Among the Susac syndrome patients sequenced, about 6 had active disease and about eight were in remission. Findings and caveats of the study: The CD4+ T cell repertoires, which came from Susac syndrome patients, showed no sign of clonal expansion.

This clonotype was sampled from a human donor with Susac syndrome. The sequenced material came from CD4+ T cells from PBMCs.

The CDR3, as DNA: TGTGCCAGCAGCTTAGGGGGACTAGGGGCCCTCCATGAGCAGTTCTTC. This gives the protein CASSLGGLGALHEQFF. The chain carries TRBV11-2 and TRBJ2-1; 8 nucleotides align to TRBD2. This CDR3 is 16 amino acids long. CDR1 SGHAT and CDR2 FQNNGV come from the germline V gene. The junction had 10 bases not matched to a gene; V was cut back by 1 base and J by 8 bases.